One and the same sample provided the 17 T cell receptor beta chains below, sequenced in a study of blood T cell repertoires in COVID-19. The protocol was immunoSEQ multiplex PCR, while the TCRdb copy is restricted to in-frame clones and leaves out a portion. The top ten clones hold roughly 8.1% of a sample with tens of thousands of clones, roughly 91% of them seen once. The sample consisted of peripheral blood. The origin of the receptors is a human donor in a cohort sampled during active COVID-19.

The V and J genes are TRBV9 and TRBJ1-1; D uncertain. CDR1 is SGDLS and CDR2 is YYNGEE in the germline V gene. The CDR3 length is 15 residues. Trimming removed 0 bases at V and 1 base at J, with 10 bases between. The CDR3 DNA follows: TGTGCCAGCAGCGTAGGAGTCCTCCGGAACACTGAAGCTTTCTTT. Its translation is CASSVGVLRNTEAFF.

The rearrangement links TRBV3-1 (or the pseudogene TRBV3-2) to TRBJ2-3; perhaps TRBD2 as D (5 bases). The CDR3 is 13 residues long. Looked up from germline, CDR1 is LGHDT and CDR2 is YNNKEL (reference sequence). Trimming pared 1 base from V and 3 bases from J, leaving 5 bases between. CDR3 sequence reads: CASSQGRTDTQYF. Written as DNA, the CDR3 is TGTGCCAGCAGCCAAGGGAGGACAGATACGCAGTATTTT.

This clone appeared a single time. The chain joins TRBV9 to TRBJ1-4; D is undetermined. Looked up from germline, CDR1 is SGDLS and CDR2 is YYNGEE. V was clipped by 3 bases and J by 8 bases, with 14 bases between them. The CDR3 sequence is 14 residues long. The CDR3 here is CASSAPLSGEKLFF. Here the CDR3 DNA reads TGTGCCAGCAGCGCCCCCCTGAGCGGGGAAAAACTGTTTTTT.

The chain recombines TRBV3-1 (or the pseudogene TRBV3-2) with TRBJ2-2; TRBD1 is a possible D gene (5 bases). CDR1 and CDR2 from the germline V gene are LGHDT and YNNKEL (reference sequence). The CDR3 is 15 residues long. The V gene lost 4 bases and the J gene lost 1 base, with 10 bases spanning the gap. CDR3 loop: CASSLLQGNTGELFF. The CDR3 bases are TGTGCCAGCAGCCTTCTGCAGGGGAACACCGGGGAGCTGTTTTTT.

This clone came up a few times. Here the CDR3 reads CASSQEGARMNTEAFF. CDR3 nucleotides: TGTGCCAGCAGCCAAGAGGGGGCGAGGATGAACACTGAAGCTTTCTTT. The V and J genes are TRBV4-2 and TRBJ1-1, with D possibly matching TRBD1 (6 bases). Germline V gives CDR1 LGHNA, CDR2 YNFKEQ. V gave up 0 bases and J gave up 0 bases, with 11 bases separating them. The CDR3 covers 16 residues.

The V call is TRBV30, the J call TRBJ2-7; unclear D gene. The CDR3 length is 12 residues. V lost 7 bases, J lost 0 bases, and 10 bases lay in between. Per germline, CDR1 GTSNPN and CDR2 SVGIG (reference sequence). The CDR3 DNA is TGTGCCTTTCTGACATCCTCCTACGAGCAGTACTTC. This codes for CAFLTSSYEQYF.

The chain recombines TRBV4-2 with TRBJ2-7; 11 nucleotides align to TRBD2. The J segment lost 2 bases and the V segment lost 3 bases, leaving 9 bases of the junction unmatched. Germline-derived CDR1 and CDR2 are LGHNA and YNFKEQ. The CDR3 runs 17 residues. For the CDR3, the DNA is TGTGCCAGCAGCCACCCGCCGACTAGCGGGGTACCCTACGAGCAGTACTTC. This translates into CASSHPPTSGVPYEQYF.

In its sample, this clone is large. The chain couples TRBV4-2 to TRBJ2-3; 9 nucleotides agree with TRBD1. The CDR3 is made up of 16 amino acids. Trimming cost V 0 bases and J 2 bases; bases outside gene matches: 3. Germline V lookup: CDR1 LGHNA, CDR2 YNFKEQ. Written as DNA, the CDR3 is TGTGCCAGCAGCCAAGAAGGGACAGGGATCACAGATACGCAGTATTTT. This encodes CASSQEGTGITDTQYF.

The chain links TRBV19 to TRBJ2-1, with 9 bases identical to TRBD2. The CDR3 spans 14 residues. Germline CDR1 and CDR2: LNHDA and SQIVND (reference sequence). After removal of 7 bases from V and 5 bases from J, the junction contained 6 bases not matched to a gene. CDR3: CASTRLAVDNEQFF. The CDR3 DNA follows: TGTGCCAGTACCCGACTAGCGGTGGACAATGAGCAGTTCTTC.

J is TRBJ2-7 and V is TRBV19; 7 bases are shared with TRBD1. V dropped 5 bases and J dropped 3; count of bases not matched to a gene: 10. Per germline, CDR1 LNHDA and CDR2 SQIVND (reference sequence). This CDR3 region has 15 residues. The CDR3: CASSAQTGSDYEQYF. The CDR3 DNA follows: TGTGCCAGTAGTGCCCAGACAGGGTCAGACTACGAGCAGTACTTC.

The chain employs TRBV19 and TRBJ2-7; D may be TRBD2 (5 bases). Per germline, CDR1 LNHDA and CDR2 SQIVND (reference sequence). CDR3 length: 13 residues. Trimming left V 4 bases short and J 3 bases short, with 10 bases between. CDR3 coding DNA: TGTGCCAGTAGTAACGGACTGTACTACGAGCAGTACTTC. It codes for CASSNGLYYEQYF.

The chain is built from TRBV23-1 and TRBJ2-7; 9 nucleotides line up with TRBD1. TRBV23-1 is marked as an open reading frame, function uncertain. V shed 3 bases and J 5 bases; nucleotides not matched to a gene: 11. This CDR3 has 16 residues. CDR3 protein: CASSHLRRDRADEQYF. The CDR3 DNA is TGCGCCAGCAGTCACCTCAGGCGGGACAGGGCGGACGAGCAGTACTTC.

This clone was seen more than once but under ten times. This sequence joins TRBV5-1 and TRBJ1-1, with no clear D. Germline values: CDR1 SGHRS, CDR2 YFSETQ. The CDR3 runs 15 residues. Trimming left V 2 bases short and J 2 bases short, with 13 bases between. The CDR3: CASSLASDPNTEAFF. In DNA form, the CDR3 reads TGCGCCAGCAGCTTAGCGTCTGATCCTAACACTGAAGCTTTCTTT.

DNA for the CDR3: TGTGCCAGTAGTATTTGGGGACAGGGGGTCCAAGAGACCCAGTACTTC. Its translation is CASSIWGQGVQETQYF. The chain employs TRBV19 and TRBJ2-5, with TRBD1 matching 11 bases. The CDR3 loop spans 16 amino acids. Trimming took 3 bases from V and 1 from J; bases not matched to a gene: 4. Germline loops: CDR1 LNHDA, CDR2 SQIVND (reference sequence).

V gene TRBV7-2 combines with J gene TRBJ1-1; 9 nucleotides align to TRBD1. Per germline, CDR1 SGHTA and CDR2 FQGNSA. This CDR3 contains 15 residues. V trimming: 5 bases; J trimming: 0 bases; junction bases outside the gene matches: 4. The CDR3 reads CASSTQGAVNTEAFF. The CDR3, as DNA: TGTGCCAGCAGCACACAGGGGGCGGTGAACACTGAAGCTTTCTTT.

The CDR3 DNA reads TGCGCCAGCAGCCCGGGACACTTGAGCTCCTACAATGAGCAGTTCTTC. This translates into CASSPGHLSSYNEQFF. This sequence joins TRBV5-1 and TRBJ2-1; possible D gene TRBD1, 6 bases. CDR3 size: 16 residues. The V end was cut by 4 bases, the J end by 0 bases, with 14 bases between. Germline V lookup: CDR1 SGHRS, CDR2 YFSETQ.

This clone was found a few times. The rearrangement uses TRBV5-4 and TRBJ2-5; a possible D gene is TRBD1 (5 bases). The V gene lost 2 bases and the J gene lost 3 bases, with 8 bases spanning the gap. Germline-derived CDR1 and CDR2 are SGHNT and YYREEE (reference sequence). CDR3 length: 13 residues. The CDR3 DNA reads TGTGCCAGCAGCTTCCCAGGGAAAGAGACCCAGTACTTC. Translated, it gives CASSFPGKETQYF.